These T cell receptor beta chains were read from a single sample in a study of blood T cell repertoires in COVID-19. The data were produced by immunoSEQ multiplex PCR, yet TCRdb's version contains in-frame clones alone and is incomplete. The top ten clones hold roughly 9% of a sample with about 180,000 clones, roughly 85% of them seen once. The source material was PBMCs or T cells enriched from blood (not recorded which). Source of these receptors: a woman aged 18 to 35 who had recovered from COVID-19. The CDR3 runs from the conserved cysteine through the conserved F or W. A D gene is named only where the DNA matches it firmly. Clone size is stated in some rows and not others, as once, few, many or a class when expanded.

d_gene	v_gene	abundance	j_gene	CDR3nt	CDR3aa
TRBD1	TRBV4-3	.	TRBJ1-4	TGCGCCAGCAGCCAGTACGGGACAGCAACTAATGAAAAACTGTTTTTT	CASSQYGTATNEKLFF
TRBD1	TRBV29-1	.	TRBJ1-2	TGCAGCGTTGAAAATGTAGGGACAGGGAGTGGCTACACCTTC	CSVENVGTGSGYTF
.	TRBV5-1	.	TRBJ1-2	TGCGCCAGCAGCCTTACAGGGATTCGGGGAGAGGACTATGGCTACACCTTC	CASSLTGIRGEDYGYTF
.	TRBV9	.	TRBJ1-2	TGTGCCAGCAGCGTAGACGGGTCCTACTATGGCTACACCTTC	CASSVDGSYYGYTF
.	TRBV14	.	TRBJ2-1	TGTGCCAGCAGCCCCCCCGGCTTGGGCTCCAGCTCCTACAATGAGCAGTTCTTC	CASSPPGLGSSSYNEQFF
.	TRBV5-1	.	TRBJ1-1	TGCGCCAGCAGATGGGGGCCCCCCCTCACTGAAGCTTTCTTT	CASRWGPPLTEAFF
.	TRBV29-1	.	TRBJ1-2	TGCAGCGTTGTCGGCACAGCAGGGTATGGCTACACCTTC	CSVVGTAGYGYTF
TRBD1	TRBV3-1/TRBV3-2	once	TRBJ2-6	TGTGCCAGCAGCGGCACAGGGGCCGGCTCTGGGGCCAACGTCCTGACTTTC	CASSGTGAGSGANVLTF
.	TRBV5-1	.	TRBJ1-1	TGCGCCAGCAGCTCGACAGATCAGAACACTGAAGCTTTCTTT	CASSSTDQNTEAFF
TRBD2	TRBV2	.	TRBJ2-3	TGTGCCAGCAGCCCTCGGACTAGCGGGCCTCTTACAGATACGCAGTATTTT	CASSPRTSGPLTDTQYF
.	TRBV10-3	.	TRBJ2-1	TGTGCCATCGGGATAATGGACTCATTTAATGAGCAGTTCTTC	CAIGIMDSFNEQFF
TRBD2	TRBV27	.	TRBJ2-7	TGTGCCAGCAGTTTAGCTAGCGGGAGTGGCTACGAGCAGTACTTC	CASSLASGSGYEQYF
.	TRBV5-6	.	TRBJ1-5	TGTGCCAGCTCCGGGACTCCCGGAGGTCAGCCCCAGCATTTT	CASSGTPGGQPQHF
.	TRBV24-1	few	TRBJ2-1	TGTGCCACCAGTGGGGTCGGCGGGAATTACAATGAGCAGTTCTTC	CATSGVGGNYNEQFF
.	TRBV12-5	.	TRBJ1-1	TGTGCTAGTGCCTGGGGAGGGGAAGGTGAAGCTTTCTTT	CASAWGGEGEAFF
.	TRBV19	.	TRBJ1-5	TGTGCCAGTAGTATTCGGGAGGCGGGGCACCAGCCCCAGCATTTT	CASSIREAGHQPQHF
TRBD1	TRBV4-1	.	TRBJ1-5	TGCGCCAGCAGCCAAGATCCTCTCGGCGGGACAGGGGGCGAGGGCAATCAGCCCCAGCATTTT	CASSQDPLGGTGGEGNQPQHF
.	TRBV5-1	once	TRBJ2-7	TGCGCCAGCAGCCCGCGGGCGGATCCCTCCTACGAGCAGTACTTC	CASSPRADPSYEQYF
.	TRBV19	.	TRBJ1-2	TGTGCCAGTAGTATTCCAACAGCCCCATATGGCTACACCTTC	CASSIPTAPYGYTF
.	TRBV28	.	TRBJ1-2	TGTGCCAGCAGTTCCCGCTATGGCTACACCTTC	CASSSRYGYTF
.	TRBV18	.	TRBJ1-4	TGTGCCAGCTCACCGGGGGACTATCTGTTTTTT	CASSPGDYLFF
.	TRBV9	.	TRBJ2-4	TGTGCCAGCAGCTTAGGGAGTTCGGGAGCCAAAAACATTCAGTACTTC	CASSLGSSGAKNIQYF
TRBD2	TRBV6-5	.	TRBJ2-1	TGTGCCAGCACCGCTAGCGGGCGATACAATGAGCAGTTCTTC	CASTASGRYNEQFF
.	TRBV6-1	.	TRBJ2-1	TGTGCCAGCAGTGAATCCCACGTGCTAGCACGCTACAATGAGCAGTTCTTC	CASSESHVLARYNEQFF
.	TRBV7-9	.	TRBJ1-6	TGTGCCAGCAGCTTAGCCAGGAATAATTCACCCCTCCACTTT	CASSLARNNSPLHF
TRBD2	TRBV27	.	TRBJ2-1	TGTGCCAGCAGTTTAGCGGGGGGGCTGAATGAGCAGTTCTTC	CASSLAGGLNEQFF
TRBD1	TRBV5-6	.	TRBJ2-7	TGTGCCAGCAGCGTTGGACAGGGGCGCTACGAGCAGTACTTC	CASSVGQGRYEQYF
TRBD1	TRBV6-1	.	TRBJ2-1	TGTGCCAGCAGTGCAGGGACAGAGGCCTACAATGAGCAGTTCTTC	CASSAGTEAYNEQFF
.	TRBV5-4	.	TRBJ2-5	TGTGCCAGCAGCCCGGGACTCGAACAAGAGACCCAGTACTTC	CASSPGLEQETQYF
.	TRBV7-9	medium-sized	TRBJ2-7	TGTGCCAGCAGCCCTGCGGCGGATACATACGAGCAGTACTTC	CASSPAADTYEQYF
.	TRBV7-9	.	TRBJ2-7	TGTGCCAGCAGCTTAGCGGGCGGGACCTCCTACGAGCAGTACTTC	CASSLAGGTSYEQYF
TRBD1	TRBV27	.	TRBJ1-5	TGTGCCAGCAGTCCGGACAGGGCTTGGACCCAGCATTTT	CASSPDRAWTQHF
TRBD1	TRBV19	.	TRBJ1-6	TGTGCCAGTAGTATTTCGGCAGGGGGAGATAATTCACCCCTCCACTTT	CASSISAGGDNSPLHF
.	TRBV6-9	once	TRBJ1-2	TGTGCCAGCAGCCAAGGGGGACTAAGGGATGGCTACACCTTC	CASSQGGLRDGYTF
TRBD2	TRBV5-1	.	TRBJ2-1	TGCGCCAGCAGCGGTCTCCTAGCGGGAAACAATGAGCAGTTCTTC	CASSGLLAGNNEQFF
.	TRBV7-2	.	TRBJ1-1	TGTGCCAGCAGCTTACTGGAGGGTGCGGCTTTCTTT	CASSLLEGAAFF
.	TRBV14	.	TRBJ1-1	TGTGCCAGCAGCCAAGACGGTTTTCCGAACACTGAAGCTTTCTTT	CASSQDGFPNTEAFF
.	TRBV6-2/TRBV6-3	once	TRBJ2-1	TGTGCCAGCAGTTTCCCTCTAGGCCGGAACATGGACAATGAGCAGTTCTTC	CASSFPLGRNMDNEQFF
.	TRBV23-1	.	TRBJ2-4	TGCGCCAGCAGTCATAGGACTACCCCAAACATTCAGTACTTC	CASSHRTTPNIQYF
.	TRBV11-2	.	TRBJ2-1	TGTGCCAGCAGCCTGATGGACAGTTACAATGAGCAGTTCTTC	CASSLMDSYNEQFF
TRBD1	TRBV11-2	.	TRBJ2-5	TGTGCCAGCAGCACCGGGACAGGGTATGCAGAGACCCAGTACTTC	CASSTGTGYAETQYF
TRBD1	TRBV27	.	TRBJ2-7	TGTGCCAGCAGTTTCGGACAGGATACCTACGAGCAGTACTTC	CASSFGQDTYEQYF
.	TRBV28	.	TRBJ2-5	TGTGCCAGCAGTCTAGGGGGAGGGGAAATCCAAGAGACCCAGTACTTC	CASSLGGGEIQETQYF
TRBD2	TRBV5-1	.	TRBJ2-1	TGCGCCAGCAGCTTGGCTACTAGCGGCCACAATGAGCAGTTCTTC	CASSLATSGHNEQFF
.	TRBV3-1/TRBV3-2	.	TRBJ1-2	TGTGCCAGCAGCAGAGAGTTATGGGACACGGAGTATGGCTACACCTTC	CASSRELWDTEYGYTF
.	TRBV7-6	once	TRBJ2-1	TGTGCCAGCAGCTATATCGGCGGGTTCAATGAGCAGTTCTTC	CASSYIGGFNEQFF
.	TRBV2	.	TRBJ1-1	TGTGCCAGCAGTGAGGGGGGGCGCTTGTTGAACACTGAAGCTTTCTTT	CASSEGGRLLNTEAFF
.	TRBV9	.	TRBJ1-2	TGTGCCAGCAGCGTAGGAGGGAGGGACTATGGCTACACCTTC	CASSVGGRDYGYTF
.	TRBV11-2	.	TRBJ2-7	TGTGCCAGCAGCTTAGGGGGGGAGATCACCTACGAGCAGTACTTC	CASSLGGEITYEQYF
.	TRBV5-1	.	TRBJ1-1	TGCGCCAGCAGCTTGGCCCCTGCAGGGGTGCACACTGAAGCTTTCTTT	CASSLAPAGVHTEAFF